This TCR beta chain originates from a study of Tregs in tolerant kidney transplant recipients. Generated by immunoSEQ multiplex PCR, the TCRdb table keeps only in-frame clones and is missing some. The sample holds around 85,000 clones, 85% to 95% seen once. V was trimmed by 5 bases and J by 2 bases, leaving 14 bases between them. Germline-derived CDR1 and CDR2 are SGHAT and FQNNGV. The CDR3 is 15 amino acids. The starting material was Tregs from blood, obtained before the transplant. This TCR was recovered from a human donor who received a combined kidney and bone marrow transplant. V is TRBV11-2 and J is TRBJ2-3; tentatively, D is TRBD1 (6 bases). The CDR3 DNA reads TGTGCCAGCAGCATCGCCGGGACACCCACAGATACGCAGTATTTT. This gives the protein CASSIAGTPTDTQYF.